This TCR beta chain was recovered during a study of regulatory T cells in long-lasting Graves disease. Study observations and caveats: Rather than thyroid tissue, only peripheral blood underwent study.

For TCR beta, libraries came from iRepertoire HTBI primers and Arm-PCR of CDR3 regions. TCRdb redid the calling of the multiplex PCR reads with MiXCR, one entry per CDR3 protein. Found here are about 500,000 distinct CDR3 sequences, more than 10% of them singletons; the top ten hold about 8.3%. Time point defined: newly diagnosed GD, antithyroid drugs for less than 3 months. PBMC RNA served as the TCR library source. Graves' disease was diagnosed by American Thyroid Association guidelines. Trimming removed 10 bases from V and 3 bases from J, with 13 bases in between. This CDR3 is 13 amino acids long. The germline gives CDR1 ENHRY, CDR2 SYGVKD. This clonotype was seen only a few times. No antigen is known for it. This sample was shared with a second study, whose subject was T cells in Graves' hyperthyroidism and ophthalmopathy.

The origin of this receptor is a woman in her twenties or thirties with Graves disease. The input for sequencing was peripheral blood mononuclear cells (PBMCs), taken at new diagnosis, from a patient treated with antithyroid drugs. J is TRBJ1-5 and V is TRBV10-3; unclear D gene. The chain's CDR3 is CATTSDPNQPQHF. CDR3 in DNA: TGTGCCACCACTAGTGACCCCAATCAGCCCCAGCATTTT.